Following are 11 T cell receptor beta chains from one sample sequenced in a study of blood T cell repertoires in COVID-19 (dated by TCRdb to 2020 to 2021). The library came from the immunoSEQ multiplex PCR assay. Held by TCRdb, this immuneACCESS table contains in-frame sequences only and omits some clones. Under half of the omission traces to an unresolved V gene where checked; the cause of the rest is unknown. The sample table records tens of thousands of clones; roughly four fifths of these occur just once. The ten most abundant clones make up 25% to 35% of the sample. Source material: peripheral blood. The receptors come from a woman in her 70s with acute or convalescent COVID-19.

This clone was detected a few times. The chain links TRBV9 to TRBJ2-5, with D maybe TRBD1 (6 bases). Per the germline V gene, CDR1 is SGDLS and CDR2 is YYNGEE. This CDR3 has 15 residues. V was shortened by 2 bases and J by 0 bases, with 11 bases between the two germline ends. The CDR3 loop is CASSVTGFDQETQYF. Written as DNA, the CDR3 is TGTGCCAGCAGCGTTACAGGGTTCGACCAAGAGACCCAGTACTTC.

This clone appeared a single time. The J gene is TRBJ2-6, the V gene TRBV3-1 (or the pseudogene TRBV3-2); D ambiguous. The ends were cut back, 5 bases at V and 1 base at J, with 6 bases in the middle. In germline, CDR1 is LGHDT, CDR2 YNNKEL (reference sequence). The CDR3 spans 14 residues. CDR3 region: CASSYTSGANVLTF. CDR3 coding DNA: TGTGCCAGCAGCTACACATCTGGGGCCAACGTCCTGACTTTC.

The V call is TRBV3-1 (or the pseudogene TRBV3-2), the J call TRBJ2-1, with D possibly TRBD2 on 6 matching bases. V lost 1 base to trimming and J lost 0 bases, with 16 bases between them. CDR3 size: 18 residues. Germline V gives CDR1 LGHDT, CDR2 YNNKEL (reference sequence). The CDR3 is CASSQGRGFSFSYNEQFF. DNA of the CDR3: TGTGCCAGCAGCCAAGGGCGGGGTTTCTCTTTCTCCTACAATGAGCAGTTCTTC.

This chain's CDR3 is CASSSDRGQPQHF. As DNA, the CDR3 is TGTGCCAGCAGTTCGGACAGGGGTCAGCCCCAGCATTTT. This chain connects TRBV28 to TRBJ1-5; 9 bases match TRBD1. The germline CDR1 and CDR2 sequences are MDHEN and SYDVKM. V gave up 4 bases and J gave up 6 bases; unmatched junction bases: 1. This CDR3 has 13 residues.

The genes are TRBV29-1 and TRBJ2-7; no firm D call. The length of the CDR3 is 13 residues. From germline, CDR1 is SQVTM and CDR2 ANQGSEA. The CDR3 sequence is CSVRLANSYEQYF. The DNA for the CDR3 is TGCAGTGTGAGGTTGGCCAATTCCTACGAGCAGTACTTC.

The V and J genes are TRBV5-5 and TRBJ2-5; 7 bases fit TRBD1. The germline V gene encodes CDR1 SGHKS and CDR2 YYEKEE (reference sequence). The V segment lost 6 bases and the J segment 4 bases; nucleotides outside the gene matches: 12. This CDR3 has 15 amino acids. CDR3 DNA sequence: TGTGCCAGCAAACAACAGGGGACGCTAGGAGAGACCCAGTACTTC. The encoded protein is CASKQQGTLGETQYF.

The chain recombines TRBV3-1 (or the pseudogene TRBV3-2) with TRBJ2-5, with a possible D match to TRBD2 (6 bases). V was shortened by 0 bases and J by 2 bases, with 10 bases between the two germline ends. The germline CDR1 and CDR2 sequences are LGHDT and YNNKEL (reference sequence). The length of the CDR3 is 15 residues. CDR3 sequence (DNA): TGTGCCAGCAGCCAAGAAGTAGCGGTACAAGAGACCCAGTACTTC. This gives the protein CASSQEVAVQETQYF.

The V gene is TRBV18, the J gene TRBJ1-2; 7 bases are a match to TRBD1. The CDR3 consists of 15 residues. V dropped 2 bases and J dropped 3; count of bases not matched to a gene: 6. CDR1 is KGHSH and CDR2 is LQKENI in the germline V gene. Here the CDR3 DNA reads TGTGCCAGCTCACCAATGACAGGGAACGACTATGGCTACACCTTC. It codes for CASSPMTGNDYGYTF.

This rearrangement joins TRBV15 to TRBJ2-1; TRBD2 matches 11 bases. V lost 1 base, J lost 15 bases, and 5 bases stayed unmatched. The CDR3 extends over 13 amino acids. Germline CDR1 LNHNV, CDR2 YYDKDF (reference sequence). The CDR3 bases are TGTGCCACCAGCAGAGCGCTAGCGGGAGGTACGTTCTTC. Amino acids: CATSRALAGGTFF.

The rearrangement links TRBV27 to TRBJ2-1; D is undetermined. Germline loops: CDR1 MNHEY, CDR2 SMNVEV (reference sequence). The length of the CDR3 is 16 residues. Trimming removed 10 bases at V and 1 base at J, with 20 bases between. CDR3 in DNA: TGTGCCACCTCACCCGCCTTCTCACAGTCCTACAATGAGCAGTTCTTC. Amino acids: CATSPAFSQSYNEQFF.

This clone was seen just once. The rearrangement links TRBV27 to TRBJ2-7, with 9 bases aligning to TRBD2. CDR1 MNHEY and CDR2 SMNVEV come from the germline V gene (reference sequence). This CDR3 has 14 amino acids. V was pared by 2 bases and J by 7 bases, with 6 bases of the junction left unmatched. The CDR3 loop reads CASSLAGTSWEQYF. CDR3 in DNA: TGTGCCAGCAGTTTAGCTGGGACTAGCTGGGAGCAGTACTTC.